Sequencing of this TCR beta chain was carried out in a study of cytomegalovirus exposure and HLA in healthy donors. The study ran its PCR with 60 Vbeta and 13 Jbeta primers. Sequenced by immunoSEQ multiplex PCR; TCRdb stores in-frame clones only, minus some. This table lists about 190,000 clones. The sample was PBMCs. This receptor was obtained from a woman aged 25 to 39 in good health and CMV-seropositive.

CDR3: CASSGSGTSGTSGANVLTF. For the CDR3, the DNA is TGTGCCAGCAGCGGGAGTGGGACTAGCGGGACTTCCGGGGCCAACGTCCTGACTTTC. This chain joins TRBV5-4 and TRBJ2-6; TRBD2 matches 13 bases. Trimming removed 4 bases from V and 4 bases from J; junction bases left unmatched: 11. CDR3 length equals 19 residues. Looked up from germline, CDR1 is SGHNT and CDR2 is YYREEE (reference sequence).